This TCR beta chain was captured by sequencing in a study of graft-versus-host responses after intestinal transplantation. Study in general: Transplants given to recipients were multivisceral, liver-intestinal, or isolated intestinal. Every transplant recipient was induced with anti-thymocyte globulin, then maintained on tacrolimus and steroids for about 3 years.

Sequencing was performed with immunoSEQ multiplex PCR; in TCRdb, only in-frame clones are kept and a portion is missing. The data hold about 100,000 clones, with around 90% observed a single time. CDR3 length: 14 residues. V was shortened by 5 bases and J by 0 bases, with 5 bases between the two germline ends. CDR1 and CDR2 from the germline V gene are MNHNS and SASEGT. The study, taken as a whole, reports: Recipient bone marrow held GvH clones, some seen earlier in ileum or blood. An association linked early post-transplant HvG declines with peak circulating GvH clone levels.

A remark on this clone: Its specificity is not known.

The rearrangement uses TRBV6-1 and TRBJ2-6; D uncertain. This sequence was found in a human donor who received an intestinal transplant. Sample: unstimulated CD8+ T cells sorted from spleen or lymph node cells, taken before intestinal transplant. DNA of the CDR3: TGTGCCAGCAGTTCAGACTCTGGGGCCAACGTCCTGACTTTC. This encodes CASSSDSGANVLTF.